This T cell receptor (beta chain) was captured in a study of T cells in Graves' hyperthyroidism and ophthalmopathy. Germline assignment: CDR1 SGHTA and CDR2 FQGNSA. The CDR3 covers 13 residues. V shed 5 bases and J shed 8 bases, with 15 bases lying between them. Hyperthyroidism had been newly diagnosed in patients aged 18 to 65, and its duration was under 2 months. This clonotype showed up many times. From RNA transcripts, TCR beta CDR3 regions were amplified. With the HTBI primer set, the TCR CDR3 went through a first round of RT-PCR. TCRdb used MiXCR to reprocess the multiplex PCR reads, holding one entry per CDR3 protein. The data show approximately 410,000 distinct CDR3 sequences, roughly an eighth seen once.

The sample comprised blood. The V call is TRBV7-2, the J call TRBJ1-2; D is unresolved. The receptor comes from a woman aged 18-30 years with Graves' hyperthyroidism. The CDR3 reads CASSLDLGSGYTF. CDR3 DNA: TGTGCCAGCAGCCTAGATTTAGGTTCGGGCTACACCTTC.